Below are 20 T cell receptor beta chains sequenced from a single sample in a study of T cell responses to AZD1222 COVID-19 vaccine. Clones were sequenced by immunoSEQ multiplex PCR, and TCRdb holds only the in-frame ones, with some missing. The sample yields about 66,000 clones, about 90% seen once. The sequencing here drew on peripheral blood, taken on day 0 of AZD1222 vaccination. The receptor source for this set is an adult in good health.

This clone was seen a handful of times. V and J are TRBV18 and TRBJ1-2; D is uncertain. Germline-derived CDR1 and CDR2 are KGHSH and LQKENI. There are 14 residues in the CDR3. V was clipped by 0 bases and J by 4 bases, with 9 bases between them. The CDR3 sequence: CASSPPSGLYGYTF. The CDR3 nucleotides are TGTGCCAGCTCACCACCATCCGGACTCTATGGCTACACCTTC. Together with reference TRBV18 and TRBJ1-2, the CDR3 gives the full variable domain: NAGVMQNPRHLVRRRGQEARLRCSPMKGHSHVYWYRQLPEEGLKFMVYLQKENIIDESGMPKERFSAEFPKEGPSILRIQQVVRGDSAAYFCASSPPSGLYGYTFGSGTRLTVV.

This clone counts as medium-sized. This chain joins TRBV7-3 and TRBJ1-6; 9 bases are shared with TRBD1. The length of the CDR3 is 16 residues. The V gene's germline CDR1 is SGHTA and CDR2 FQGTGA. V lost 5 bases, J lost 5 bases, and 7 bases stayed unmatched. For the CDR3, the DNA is TGTGCCAGCAGCGCCGGGGGACAGGGTAATAATTCACCCCTCCACTTT. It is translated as CASSAGGQGNNSPLHF. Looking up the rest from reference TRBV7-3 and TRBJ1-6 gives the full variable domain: GAGVSQTPSNKVTEKGKYVELRCDPISGHTALYWYRQSLGQGPEFLIYFQGTGAADDSGLPNDRFFAVRPEGSVSTLKIQRTERGDSAVYLCASSAGGQGNNSPLHFGNGTRLTVT.

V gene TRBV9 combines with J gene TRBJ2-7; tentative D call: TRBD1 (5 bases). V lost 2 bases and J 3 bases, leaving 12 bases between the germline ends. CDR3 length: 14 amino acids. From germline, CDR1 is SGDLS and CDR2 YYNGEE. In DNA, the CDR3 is TGTGCCAGCAGCGTTGACAGTGGAATCTACGAGCAGTACTTC. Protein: CASSVDSGIYEQYF.

Here the CDR3 reads CASSSGYSDTQYF. The DNA of the CDR3 is TGTGCCAGCAGCTCAGGGTATTCCGATACGCAGTATTTT. V usage is TRBV28 and J usage is TRBJ2-3, with D possibly matching TRBD1 (5 bases). The germline V and J ends were trimmed by 6 bases and 6 bases, with 13 bases remaining between them. The CDR3 covers 13 residues. Germline V gives CDR1 MDHEN, CDR2 SYDVKM.

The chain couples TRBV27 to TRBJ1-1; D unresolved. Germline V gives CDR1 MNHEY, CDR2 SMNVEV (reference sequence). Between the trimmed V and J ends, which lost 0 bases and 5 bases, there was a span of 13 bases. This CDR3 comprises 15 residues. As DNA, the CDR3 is TGTGCCAGCAGTTTATCCCCTCTTATATGGACTGAAGCTTTCTTT. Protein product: CASSLSPLIWTEAFF.

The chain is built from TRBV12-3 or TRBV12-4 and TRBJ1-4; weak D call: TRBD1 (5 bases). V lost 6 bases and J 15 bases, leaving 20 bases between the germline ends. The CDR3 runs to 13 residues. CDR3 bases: TGTGCCAGCAGGCCGAGACAGTCGGGGAGGGTGTTTTTT. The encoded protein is CASRPRQSGRVFF.

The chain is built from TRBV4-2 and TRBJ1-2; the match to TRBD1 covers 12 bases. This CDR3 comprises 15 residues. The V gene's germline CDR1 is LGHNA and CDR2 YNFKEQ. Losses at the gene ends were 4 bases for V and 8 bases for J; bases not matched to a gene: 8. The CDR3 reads CASSPDGTGGRGYTF. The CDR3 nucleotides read TGTGCCAGCAGCCCCGACGGGACAGGGGGCCGAGGCTACACCTTC.

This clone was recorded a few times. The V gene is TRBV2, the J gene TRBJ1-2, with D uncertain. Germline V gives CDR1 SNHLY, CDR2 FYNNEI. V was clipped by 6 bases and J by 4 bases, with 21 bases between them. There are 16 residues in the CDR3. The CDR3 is CASSRAASDEGYGYTF. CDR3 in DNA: TGTGCCAGCAGCCGGGCCGCGTCCGATGAGGGCTATGGCTACACCTTC.

The CDR3 DNA sequence: TGTGCCAGCCGGCGGGTTAACTATGGCTACACCTTC. Its protein product is CASRRVNYGYTF. This chain uses TRBV2 with TRBJ1-2; no firm D call. V lost 8 bases and J lost 1, with 8 bases in between. The V gene's germline CDR1 is SNHLY and CDR2 FYNNEI. This CDR3 has 12 residues.

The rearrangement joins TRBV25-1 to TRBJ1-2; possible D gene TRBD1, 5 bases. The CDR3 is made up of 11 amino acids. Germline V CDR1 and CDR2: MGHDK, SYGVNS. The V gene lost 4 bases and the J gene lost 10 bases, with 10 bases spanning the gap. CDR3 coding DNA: TGTGCCAGCAGTGTGCATGGGGCCTACACCTTC. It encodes CASSVHGAYTF.

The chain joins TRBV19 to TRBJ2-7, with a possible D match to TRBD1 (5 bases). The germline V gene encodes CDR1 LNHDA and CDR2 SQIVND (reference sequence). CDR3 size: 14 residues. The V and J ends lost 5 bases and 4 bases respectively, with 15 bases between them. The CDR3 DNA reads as TGTGCCAGTAGTCCCATGGGGCTTGTATACGAGCAGTACTTC. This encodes CASSPMGLVYEQYF. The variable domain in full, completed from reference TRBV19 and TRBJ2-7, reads DGGITQSPKYLFRKEGQNVTLSCEQNLNHDAMYWYRQDPGQGLRLIYYSQIVNDFQKGDIAEGYSVSREKKESFPLTVTSAQKNPTAFYLCASSPMGLVYEQYFGPGTRLTVT.

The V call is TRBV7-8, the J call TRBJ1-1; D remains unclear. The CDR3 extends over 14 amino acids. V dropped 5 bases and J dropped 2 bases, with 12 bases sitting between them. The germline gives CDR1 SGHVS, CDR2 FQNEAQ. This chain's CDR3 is CASSIGRTNTEAFF. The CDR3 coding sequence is TGTGCCAGCAGCATTGGGCGGACTAACACTGAAGCTTTCTTT.

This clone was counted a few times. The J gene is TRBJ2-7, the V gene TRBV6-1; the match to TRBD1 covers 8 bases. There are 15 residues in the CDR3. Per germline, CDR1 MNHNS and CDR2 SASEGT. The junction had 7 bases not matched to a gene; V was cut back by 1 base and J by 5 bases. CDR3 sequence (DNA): TGTGCCAGCAGTGAAGTGGACAGGGTTCCCGACGAGCAGTACTTC. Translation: CASSEVDRVPDEQYF.

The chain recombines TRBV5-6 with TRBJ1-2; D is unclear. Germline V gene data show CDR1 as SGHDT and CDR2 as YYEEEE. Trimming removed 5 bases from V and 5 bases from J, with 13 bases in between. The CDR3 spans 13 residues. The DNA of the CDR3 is TGTGCCAGCAGTTGGAACCCGGGGTATGGCTACACCTTC. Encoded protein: CASSWNPGYGYTF.

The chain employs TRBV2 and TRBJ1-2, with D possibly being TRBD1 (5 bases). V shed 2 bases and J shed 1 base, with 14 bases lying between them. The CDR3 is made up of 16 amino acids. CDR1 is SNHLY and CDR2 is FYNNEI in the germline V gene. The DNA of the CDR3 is TGTGCCAGCAGTGAATTGGGGCGACGAAGTAACTATGGCTACACCTTC. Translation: CASSELGRRSNYGYTF.

The CDR3: CASSNRENTEAFF. The CDR3 DNA reads as TGCGCCAGCAGCAACAGGGAGAACACTGAAGCTTTCTTT. This chain connects TRBV5-1 to TRBJ1-1, with D possibly TRBD1 on 6 matching bases. CDR1 and CDR2 from the germline V gene are SGHRS and YFSETQ. The CDR3 has 13 residues. The V gene lost 4 bases and the J gene lost 1 base, with 8 bases spanning the gap.

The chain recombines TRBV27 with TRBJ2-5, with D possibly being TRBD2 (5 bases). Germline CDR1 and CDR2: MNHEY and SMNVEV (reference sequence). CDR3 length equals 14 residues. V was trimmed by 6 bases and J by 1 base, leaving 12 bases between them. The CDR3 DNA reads TGTGCCAGCAGACTCACTAGGGTCCAAGAGACCCAGTACTTC. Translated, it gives CASRLTRVQETQYF.

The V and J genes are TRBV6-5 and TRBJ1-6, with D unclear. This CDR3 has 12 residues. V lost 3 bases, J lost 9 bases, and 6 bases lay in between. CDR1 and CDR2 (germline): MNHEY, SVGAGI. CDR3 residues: CASSYVGSPLHF. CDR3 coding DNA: TGTGCCAGCAGTTATGTGGGTTCACCCCTCCACTTT.

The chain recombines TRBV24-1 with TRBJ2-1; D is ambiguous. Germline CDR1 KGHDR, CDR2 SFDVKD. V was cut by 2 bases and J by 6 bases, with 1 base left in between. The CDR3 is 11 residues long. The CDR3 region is CATSDSNEQFF. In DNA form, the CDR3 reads TGTGCCACCAGTGATTCCAATGAGCAGTTCTTC.

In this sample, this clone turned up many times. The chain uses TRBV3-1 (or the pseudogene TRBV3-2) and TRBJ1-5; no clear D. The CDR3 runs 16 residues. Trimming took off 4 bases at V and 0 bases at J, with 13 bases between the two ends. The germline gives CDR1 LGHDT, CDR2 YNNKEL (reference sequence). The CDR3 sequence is CASSPTESDSNQPQHF. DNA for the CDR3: TGTGCCAGCAGCCCCACGGAGTCGGATAGCAATCAGCCCCAGCATTTT.